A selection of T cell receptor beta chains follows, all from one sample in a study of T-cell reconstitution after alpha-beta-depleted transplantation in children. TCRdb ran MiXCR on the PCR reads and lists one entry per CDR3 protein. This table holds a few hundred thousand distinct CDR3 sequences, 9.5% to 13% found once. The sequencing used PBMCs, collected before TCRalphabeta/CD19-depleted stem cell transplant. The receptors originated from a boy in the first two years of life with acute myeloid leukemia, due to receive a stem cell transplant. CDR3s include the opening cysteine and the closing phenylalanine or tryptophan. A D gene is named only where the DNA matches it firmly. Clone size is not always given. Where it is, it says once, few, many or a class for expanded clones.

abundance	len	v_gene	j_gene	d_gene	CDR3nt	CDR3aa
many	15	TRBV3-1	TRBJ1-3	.	TGTGCCAGCAGCCAAGATTGGACGTTTACGAACACCATATATTTT	CASSQDWTFTNTIYF
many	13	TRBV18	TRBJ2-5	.	TGTGCCAGCTCACCACCCTCAAGGGAGACCCAGTACTTC	CASSPPSRETQYF
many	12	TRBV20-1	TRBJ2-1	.	TGCAGTGCTAGTGGCCCTGGGGATGAGCAGTTCTTC	CSASGPGDEQFF
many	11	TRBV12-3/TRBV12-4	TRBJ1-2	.	TGTGCCAGCAGTTTTAGGAGTGGCTACACCTTC	CASSFRSGYTF
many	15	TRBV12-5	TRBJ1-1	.	TGTGCTAGTGGTTTGGTACGGACCCGCGACACTGAAGCTTTCTTT	CASGLVRTRDTEAFF
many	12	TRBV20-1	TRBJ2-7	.	TGCAGTGCTTGGCGGAGCGCGGGGGAGCAGTACTTC	CSAWRSAGEQYF
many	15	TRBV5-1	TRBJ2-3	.	TGCGCCAGCAGCGGGGAGAGTTCGAGCGCAGATACGCAGTATTTT	CASSGESSSADTQYF
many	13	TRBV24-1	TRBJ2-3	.	TGTGCCACCAGTGATCCCCCTAAAGATACGCAGTATTTT	CATSDPPKDTQYF
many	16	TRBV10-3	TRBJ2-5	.	TGTGCCATCAGTGAGTCCAAAGGTCTCTACCAAGAGACCCAGTACTTC	CAISESKGLYQETQYF
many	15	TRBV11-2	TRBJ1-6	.	TGTGCCAGCAGCGCCTGGGGGAGGGAAAATTCACCCCTCCACTTT	CASSAWGRENSPLHF
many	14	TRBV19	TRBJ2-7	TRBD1	TGTGCCAGTAGTATTTCGGGACAGCCCTACGAGCAGTACTTC	CASSISGQPYEQYF
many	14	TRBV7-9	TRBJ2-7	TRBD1	TGTGCCAGCAGCTCGGGACAGGGAGAGTACGAGCAGTACTTC	CASSSGQGEYEQYF
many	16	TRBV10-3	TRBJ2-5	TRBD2	TGTGCCATCGGGGGGACTAGCGGGGGGGCTTTGGAGACCCAGTACTTC	CAIGGTSGGALETQYF
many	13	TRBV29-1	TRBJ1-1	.	TGCAGCGTTGAGAAAACCATGAACACTGAAGCTTTCTTT	CSVEKTMNTEAFF
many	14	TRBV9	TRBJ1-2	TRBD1	TGTGCCAGCAGCGTTACCGGGACAGGGGGGAGCTACACCTTC	CASSVTGTGGSYTF
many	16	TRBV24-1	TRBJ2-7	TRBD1	TGTGCCACCAGTCGAATAATTGGACAGGCTAAGGGCGAGCAGTACTTC	CATSRIIGQAKGEQYF
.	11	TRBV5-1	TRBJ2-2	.	TGCGCCAGCAGCTTTACCGAGGAGCTGTTTTTT	CASSFTEELFF
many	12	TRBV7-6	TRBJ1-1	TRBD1	TGTGCCAGCAGCCACCAGGGGGCTCGAGCTTTCTTT	CASSHQGARAFF
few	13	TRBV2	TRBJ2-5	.	TGTGCCAGCATCGGCAGGGACCAAGAGACCCAGTACTTC	CASIGRDQETQYF
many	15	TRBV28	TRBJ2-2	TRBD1	TGTGCCAGCAGTTTTACAGGGGGGAACACCGGGGAGCTGTTTTTT	CASSFTGGNTGELFF
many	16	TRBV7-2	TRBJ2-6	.	TGTGCCAGCAGCTTCCGGCGGGGAGGTGGGGCCAACGTCCTGACTTTC	CASSFRRGGGANVLTF
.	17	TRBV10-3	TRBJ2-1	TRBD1	TGTGCCATCAGTGAGGTCCGGGGCAGGGGGTACTACAATGAGCAGTTCTTC	CAISEVRGRGYYNEQFF
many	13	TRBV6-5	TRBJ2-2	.	TGTGCCAGCAGTTACTGGTACACCGGGGAGCTGTTTTTT	CASSYWYTGELFF
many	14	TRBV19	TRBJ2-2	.	TGTGCCAGTAGTATTAGTCGTGGCACCGGGGAGCTGTTTTTT	CASSISRGTGELFF
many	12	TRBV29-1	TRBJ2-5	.	TGCAGCGTTGACCAGGGCGGGGAGACCCAGTACTTC	CSVDQGGETQYF
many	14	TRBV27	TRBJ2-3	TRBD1	TGTGCCAGCAGTCCGACCCCGACAGGGGGTACGCAGTATTTT	CASSPTPTGGTQYF
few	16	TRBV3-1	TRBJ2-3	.	TGTGCCAGCAGCCAAGCTGGCGGGTCCACCGGAGATACGCAGTATTTT	CASSQAGGSTGDTQYF
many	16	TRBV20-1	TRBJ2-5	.	TGCAGTGCTAAGCATCTGGTTCGGGCGTACCAAGAGACCCAGTACTTC	CSAKHLVRAYQETQYF
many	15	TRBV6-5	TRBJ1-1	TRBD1	TGTGCCAGCATTTTGACAGGGGCCCTTAACACTGAAGCTTTCTTT	CASILTGALNTEAFF
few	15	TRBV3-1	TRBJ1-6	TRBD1	TGTGCCAGCAGCTTCGGACAGGGGAATAATTCACCCCTCCACTTT	CASSFGQGNNSPLHF